This T cell receptor beta chain was profiled in a study of T cell responses to AZD1222 COVID-19 vaccine. Study results and caveats: Clonal diversity was possibly underestimated, and the donors were mostly white British, with more females. Baseline serostatus was positive in only six AZD1222 recipients. Unmutated variant regions are reportedly targeted by nearly half of spike-specific TCRs.

The protocol was immunoSEQ multiplex PCR, while the TCRdb copy is restricted to in-frame clones and leaves out a portion. The table has some 120,000 clones, around 90% seen once; the top ten hold over 6.5%. The germline CDR1 and CDR2 sequences are SQVTM and ANQGSEA. Losses at the gene ends were 8 bases for V and 5 bases for J; bases not matched to a gene: 7. This CDR3 has 13 amino acids. Notes on this clone: Its antigen remains unidentified.

Sequences were derived from peripheral blood, sampled on day 0 of AZD1222 vaccination. This TCR came from an adult in good health. The chain is built from TRBV29-1 and TRBJ2-5; 11 positions agree with TRBD2. This CDR3 is CSKTSGGGETQYF. CDR3 sequence (DNA): TGCAGCAAAACTAGCGGGGGTGGGGAGACCCAGTACTTC.